Following are 25 T cell receptor beta chains from one sample sequenced in a study of T cell responses to AZD1222 COVID-19 vaccine. Clones were sequenced by immunoSEQ multiplex PCR, and TCRdb holds only the in-frame ones, with some missing. The sample comprises around 50,000 clones, around nine tenths of which are singletons, and 5.3% rests with the top ten. This specimen consisted of peripheral blood, obtained 28 days after the second AZD1222 dose. These receptors were taken from an adult who received the AZD1222 COVID-19 vaccine.

The chain is built from TRBV7-5 and TRBJ2-1; the table's TRBD2 call for D was not verified on the DNA. TRBV7-5 is described as a pseudogene. There are 12 residues in the CDR3. CDR3 amino acids: CARGGAGDEQFF. CDR3 DNA: TGTGCCAGAGGGGGGGCAGGGGATGAGCAGTTCTTC.

The rearrangement links TRBV27 to TRBJ2-7; D is tentatively TRBD1 or TRBD2 (5 bases each). The CDR3 covers 13 residues. Germline V gene lookup returns CDR1 MNHEY and CDR2 SMNVEV (reference sequence). Deletions cut 3 bases from V and 6 bases from J, with 12 bases between. Here the CDR3 reads CASSFIEGREQYF. The CDR3 DNA is TGTGCCAGCAGTTTCATCGAGGGGCGCGAGCAGTACTTC.

V and J are TRBV5-4 and TRBJ1-2; 12 positions agree with TRBD1. V shed 1 base, J shed 8 bases, and the junction held 3 bases outside the gene matches. The germline CDR1 and CDR2 sequences are SGHNT and YYREEE (reference sequence). This CDR3 is built from 14 residues. CDR3 in amino acids: CASSLRDRGQGYTF. CDR3 sequence (DNA): TGTGCCAGCAGCTTGAGGGACAGGGGGCAGGGCTACACCTTC.

The chain recombines TRBV10-2 with TRBJ1-4; D possibly corresponds to TRBD1 (5 bases). The CDR3 totals 15 residues. V lost 3 bases to trimming and J lost 5 bases, with 13 bases between them. Germline CDR1 and CDR2: WSHSY and SAAADI. CDR3 nucleotides: TGCGCCAGCAGTGAATTCGGCCAGGGCAATGAAAAACTGTTTTTT. Amino acids: CASSEFGQGNEKLFF.

V is TRBV4-1 and J is TRBJ1-2, with D possibly being TRBD1 (6 bases). The germline V gene encodes CDR1 MGHRA and CDR2 YSYEKL. Trimming removed 5 bases from V and 10 bases from J, with 20 bases in between. The CDR3 loop spans 14 amino acids. The CDR3 coding sequence is TGCGCCAGCAGCACAGCCCTCAGGGGAAGTACCTACACCTTC. Its protein product is CASSTALRGSTYTF.

This chain connects TRBV9 to TRBJ1-6, with 7 nucleotides matching TRBD1. The CDR3 is 15 amino acids. After removal of 0 bases from V and 9 bases from J, the junction contained 6 bases not matched to a gene. Germline V gene data show CDR1 as SGDLS and CDR2 as YYNGEE. The CDR3 reads CASSVGRTGSSPLHF. The CDR3 DNA is TGTGCCAGCAGCGTAGGGAGGACAGGTTCTTCACCCCTCCACTTT.

The chain uses TRBV7-9 and TRBJ1-5, with TRBD1 identical over 9 bases. The V gene end was trimmed by 4 bases and the J gene end by 7 bases; junction bases not matched to a gene: 8. This CDR3 spans 15 amino acids. Per germline, CDR1 SEHNR and CDR2 FQNEAQ (reference sequence). The CDR3 DNA follows: TGTGCCAGCAGCTCCGGGACAGGGAATAAGCAGCCCCAGCATTTT. As protein: CASSSGTGNKQPQHF.

This rearrangement joins TRBV5-1 to TRBJ2-7; perhaps TRBD2 as D (5 bases). Germline CDR1 and CDR2: SGHRS and YFSETQ. The CDR3 runs 13 residues. Trimming removed 4 bases from V and 6 bases from J, with 14 bases in between. In DNA, the CDR3 is TGCGCCAGCAGCATACGATCGGAGGCCGAGCAGTACTTC. Translation: CASSIRSEAEQYF.

This chain uses TRBV3-1 (or the pseudogene TRBV3-2) with TRBJ1-4, with 7 nucleotides matching TRBD1. Losses at the gene ends were 4 bases for V and 6 bases for J; bases not matched to a gene: 5. The CDR3 totals 14 residues. Germline V lookup: CDR1 LGHDT, CDR2 YNNKEL (reference sequence). The CDR3 sequence: CASSLQGSYEKLFF. Here the CDR3 DNA reads TGTGCCAGCAGCCTACAGGGGTCTTATGAAAAACTGTTTTTT.

The genes are TRBV3-1 (or the pseudogene TRBV3-2) and TRBJ2-6; D is unclear. From germline, CDR1 is LGHDT and CDR2 YNNKEL (reference sequence). The CDR3 has 17 residues. V gave up 3 bases and J gave up 0 bases, with 12 bases separating them. This CDR3 reads CASSQSWGSSGANVLTF. In nucleotides, the CDR3 is TGTGCCAGCAGCCAGTCTTGGGGATCCTCTGGGGCCAACGTCCTGACTTTC.

The rearrangement uses TRBV7-3 and TRBJ2-3; D may be TRBD2 (5 bases). V was trimmed by 5 bases and J by 6 bases, leaving 12 bases between them. Germline CDR1 SGHTA, CDR2 FQGTGA. There are 13 residues in the CDR3. CDR3 residues: CASSPGLADTQYF. The CDR3, as DNA: TGTGCCAGCAGCCCGGGGTTGGCTGATACGCAGTATTTT.

This clone showed up just once. J is TRBJ2-7 and V is TRBV18, with 11 bases fitting TRBD1. The length of the CDR3 is 15 residues. After removal of 0 bases from V and 2 bases from J, the junction contained 0 bases not matched to a gene. The germline V gene encodes CDR1 KGHSH and CDR2 LQKENI. This CDR3 is CASSPPGQGAYEQYF. CDR3 bases: TGTGCCAGCTCACCACCGGGACAGGGGGCCTACGAGCAGTACTTC.

J is TRBJ2-3 and V is TRBV14; D gene ambiguous. CDR3 length: 13 residues. CDR1 is SGHDN and CDR2 is FVKESK in the germline V gene. V gave up 3 bases and J gave up 2 bases, with 6 bases separating them. CDR3 protein: CASSHFATDTQYF. The CDR3 bases are TGTGCCAGCAGCCACTTTGCCACAGATACGCAGTATTTT. Complete variable domain (other parts from reference TRBV14 and TRBJ2-3): EAGVTQFPSHSVIEKGQTVTLRCDPISGHDNLYWYRRVMGKEIKFLLHFVKESKQDESGMPNNRFLAERTGGTYSTLKVQPAELEDSGVYFCASSHFATDTQYFGPGTRLTVL.

V usage is TRBV7-2 and J usage is TRBJ2-5, with D tentatively TRBD1 (6 bases). CDR1 and CDR2 (germline): SGHTA, FQGNSA. Trimming removed 5 bases from V and 1 base from J, with 14 bases in between. The CDR3 has 15 residues. In nucleotides, the CDR3 is TGTGCCAGCAGCGCGAACAGGGTTCTCCAAGAGACCCAGTACTTC. Translating gives CASSANRVLQETQYF.

The chain has TRBV6-6 and TRBJ2-1; a possible D gene is TRBD2 (6 bases). The CDR3 runs to 15 residues. The germline V gene has CDR1 MNHNY and CDR2 SVGAGI (reference sequence). V was pared by 1 base and J by 6 bases, with 13 bases between. The CDR3 DNA reads TGTGCCAGCAGTTACTTTCGGGAGAGGAGCAATGAGCAGTTCTTC. Encoded protein: CASSYFRERSNEQFF.

This chain joins TRBV27 and TRBJ2-7; 7 nucleotides match TRBD2. The CDR3 totals 14 residues. V dropped 2 bases and J dropped 5; count of bases not matched to a gene: 6. The V gene's germline CDR1 is MNHEY and CDR2 SMNVEV (reference sequence). In DNA form, the CDR3 reads TGTGCCAGCAGTTTAAGCCGACTAGCAGACGAGCAGTACTTC. Translated: CASSLSRLADEQYF.

The gene calls are TRBV9 and TRBJ2-3; weak D call: TRBD1 (5 bases). Germline assignment: CDR1 SGDLS and CDR2 YYNGEE. The CDR3 has 12 residues. V was pared by 8 bases and J by 5 bases, with 12 bases between. CDR3 region: CASPKQGDTQYF. The CDR3 coding sequence is TGTGCCAGTCCGAAGCAGGGAGATACGCAGTATTTT.

The rearrangement links TRBV18 to TRBJ1-2; the D gene is possibly TRBD1 (5 bases). Germline CDR1 reads KGHSH; CDR2 reads LQKENI. The CDR3 length is 13 residues. V was pared by 3 bases and J by 4 bases, with 9 bases between. CDR3 coding DNA: TGTGCCAGCTCACCGGGGGACGGCTATGGCTACACCTTC. Translating gives CASSPGDGYGYTF.

This chain uses TRBV6-5 with TRBJ1-2; maybe TRBD1 (5 bases). Looked up from germline, CDR1 is MNHEY and CDR2 is SVGAGI. The V end lost 9 bases, the J end lost 0 bases, and 11 bases lay between the germline ends. The CDR3 has 13 residues. The CDR3 reads CASGRGTNYGYTF. The CDR3 nucleotides read TGTGCCAGTGGGCGGGGCACTAACTATGGCTACACCTTC.

The V gene is TRBV5-1, the J gene TRBJ2-5, with D tentatively TRBD2 (6 bases). The CDR3 is 15 amino acids. Per the germline V gene, CDR1 is SGHRS and CDR2 is YFSETQ. V lost 0 bases and J 0 bases, leaving 9 bases between the germline ends. CDR3 nucleotide sequence: TGCGCCAGCAGCTTGGCGGGGGTCTACCAAGAGACCCAGTACTTC. This codes for CASSLAGVYQETQYF. The full variable domain, its missing parts supplied by reference TRBV5-1 and TRBJ2-5, is KAGVTQTPRYLIKTRGQQVTLSCSPISGHRSVSWYQQTPGQGLQFLFEYFSETQRNKGNFPGRFSGRQFSNSRSEMNVSTLELGDSALYLCASSLAGVYQETQYFGPGTRLLVL.

The chain uses TRBV11-2 and TRBJ1-2, with TRBD1 matching over 10 bases. The germline gives CDR1 SGHAT, CDR2 FQNNGV. The CDR3 length is 14 residues. The junction had 4 bases not matched to a gene; V was cut back by 4 bases and J by 5 bases. CDR3 in DNA: TGTGCCAGCAGCTATAGACAGGGGGCGTATGGCTACACCTTC. Its translation is CASSYRQGAYGYTF.

V is TRBV21-1 and J is TRBJ2-1. TRBV21-1 is shown as a pseudogene. This CDR3 is built from 20 residues. DNA for the CDR3: TGTGCCAGCAGCGTCCCCACGGGGGCCGTTTCCTTAAGCTCCTACAATGAGCAGTTCTTC. It encodes CASSVPTGAVSLSSYNEQFF.

This chain uses TRBV11-3 with TRBJ2-1; the D gene could be TRBD1 or TRBD2 (6 bases each). The CDR3 spans 13 residues. Germline CDR1 SGHNT, CDR2 YENEEA. The V gene lost 4 bases and the J gene lost 10 bases, with 14 bases spanning the gap. The CDR3 here is CASSSGGLGEQFF. Written as DNA, the CDR3 is TGTGCCAGCAGCTCCGGGGGCCTAGGAGAGCAGTTCTTC.

The rearrangement uses TRBV21-1 and TRBJ1-5. TRBV21-1 is a pseudogene locus. This CDR3 has 11 amino acids. CDR3 DNA: TGTGCCAGGTATAGCAATCAGCCCCAGCATTTT. The encoded protein is CARYSNQPQHF.

The CDR3 DNA reads as TGTGCCATCAGTGAACGAATAGGGGGGGAAGAGACCCAGTACTTC. Residues: CAISERIGGEETQYF. The gene calls are TRBV10-3 and TRBJ2-5; D may be TRBD2 (7 bases). Germline V gene sequence: CDR1 ENHRY, CDR2 SYGVKD. The CDR3 is 15 amino acids. V was cut by 3 bases and J by 3 bases, with 14 bases left in between.